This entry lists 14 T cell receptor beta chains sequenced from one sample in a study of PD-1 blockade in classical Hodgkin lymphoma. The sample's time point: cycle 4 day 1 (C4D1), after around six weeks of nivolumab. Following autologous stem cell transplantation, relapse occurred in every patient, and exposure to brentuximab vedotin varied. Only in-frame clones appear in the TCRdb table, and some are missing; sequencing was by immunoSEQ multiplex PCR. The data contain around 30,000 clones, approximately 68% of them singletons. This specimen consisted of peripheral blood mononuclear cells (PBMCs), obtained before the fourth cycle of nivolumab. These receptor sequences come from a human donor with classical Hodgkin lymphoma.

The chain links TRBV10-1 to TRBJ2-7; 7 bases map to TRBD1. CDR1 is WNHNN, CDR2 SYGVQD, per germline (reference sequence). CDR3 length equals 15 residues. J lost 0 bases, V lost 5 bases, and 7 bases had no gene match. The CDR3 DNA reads TGCGCCAGCAGTTTACAGGGGTCCCTCTCCTACGAGCAGTACTTC. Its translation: CASSLQGSLSYEQYF.

CDR3 amino acids: CASSARTGPGYNEQFF. CDR3 nucleotide sequence: TGTGCCAGCAGCGCAAGAACGGGGCCCGGTTACAATGAGCAGTTCTTC. The rearrangement uses TRBV4-2 and TRBJ2-1, with D perhaps being TRBD1 or TRBD2 (5 bases each). Germline-derived CDR1 and CDR2 are LGHNA and YNFKEQ. The CDR3 consists of 16 residues. Trimming pared 5 bases from V and 4 bases from J, leaving 18 bases between.

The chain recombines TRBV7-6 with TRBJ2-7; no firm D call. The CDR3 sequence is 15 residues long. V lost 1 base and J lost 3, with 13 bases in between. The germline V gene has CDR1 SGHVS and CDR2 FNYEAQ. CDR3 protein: CASSLVQQNHYEQYF. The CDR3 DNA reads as TGTGCCAGCAGCTTAGTACAGCAGAATCACTACGAGCAGTACTTC.

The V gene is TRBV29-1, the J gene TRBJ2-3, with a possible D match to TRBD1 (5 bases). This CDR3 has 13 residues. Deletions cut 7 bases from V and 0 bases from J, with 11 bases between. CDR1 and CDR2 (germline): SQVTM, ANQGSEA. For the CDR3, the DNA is TGCAGCGCCCAAGACAGAAGCACAGATACGCAGTATTTT. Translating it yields CSAQDRSTDTQYF.

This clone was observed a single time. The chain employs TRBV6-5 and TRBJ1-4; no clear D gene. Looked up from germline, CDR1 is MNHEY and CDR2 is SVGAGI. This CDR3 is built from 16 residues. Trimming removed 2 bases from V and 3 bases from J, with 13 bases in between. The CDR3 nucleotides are TGTGCCAGCAGTTACAACGGCGGCAAGGCTAATGAAAAACTGTTTTTT. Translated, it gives CASSYNGGKANEKLFF.

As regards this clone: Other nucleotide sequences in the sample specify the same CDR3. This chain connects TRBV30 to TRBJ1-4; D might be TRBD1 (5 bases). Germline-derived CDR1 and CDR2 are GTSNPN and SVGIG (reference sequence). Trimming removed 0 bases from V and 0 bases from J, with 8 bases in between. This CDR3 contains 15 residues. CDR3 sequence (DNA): TGTGCCTGGAGTGTAGGGACCGCAACTAATGAAAAACTGTTTTTT. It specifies CAWSVGTATNEKLFF.

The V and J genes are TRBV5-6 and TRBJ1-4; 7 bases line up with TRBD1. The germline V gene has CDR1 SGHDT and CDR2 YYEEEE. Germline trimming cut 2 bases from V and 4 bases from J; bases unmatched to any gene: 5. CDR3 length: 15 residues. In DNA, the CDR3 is TGTGCCAGCAGCTTACGACAGGGAATTAATGAAAAACTGTTTTTT. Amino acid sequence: CASSLRQGINEKLFF.

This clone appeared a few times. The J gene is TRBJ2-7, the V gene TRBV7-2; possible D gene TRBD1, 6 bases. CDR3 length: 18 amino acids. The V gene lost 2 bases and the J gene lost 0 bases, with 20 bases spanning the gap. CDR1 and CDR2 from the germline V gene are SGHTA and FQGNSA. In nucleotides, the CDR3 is TGTGCCAGCAGCTTACCGCTGGGATTACAGGGAAACTCCTACGAGCAGTACTTC. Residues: CASSLPLGLQGNSYEQYF.

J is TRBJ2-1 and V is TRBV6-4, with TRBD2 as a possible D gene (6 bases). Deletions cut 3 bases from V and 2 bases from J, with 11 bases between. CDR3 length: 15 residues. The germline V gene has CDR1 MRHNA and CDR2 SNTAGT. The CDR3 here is CASSEIAATYNEQFF. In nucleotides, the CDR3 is TGTGCCAGCAGTGAGATAGCGGCAACCTACAATGAGCAGTTCTTC.

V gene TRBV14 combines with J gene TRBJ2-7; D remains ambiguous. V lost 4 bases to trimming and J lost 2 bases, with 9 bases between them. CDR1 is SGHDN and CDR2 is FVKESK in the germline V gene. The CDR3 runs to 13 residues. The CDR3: CASSPTRPYEQYF. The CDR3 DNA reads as TGTGCCAGCAGCCCGACCCGCCCCTACGAGCAGTACTTC.

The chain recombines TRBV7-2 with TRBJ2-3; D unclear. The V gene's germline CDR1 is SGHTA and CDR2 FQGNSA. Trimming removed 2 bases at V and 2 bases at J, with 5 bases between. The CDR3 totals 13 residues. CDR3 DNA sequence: TGTGCCAGCAGCTTATCCTTCACAGATACGCAGTATTTT. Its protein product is CASSLSFTDTQYF.

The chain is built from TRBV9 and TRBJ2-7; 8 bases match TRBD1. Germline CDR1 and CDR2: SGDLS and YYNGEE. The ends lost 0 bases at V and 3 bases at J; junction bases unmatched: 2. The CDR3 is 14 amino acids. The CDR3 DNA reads TGTGCCAGCAGCGTAGGGGGGACAGGCTACGAGCAGTACTTC. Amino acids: CASSVGGTGYEQYF.

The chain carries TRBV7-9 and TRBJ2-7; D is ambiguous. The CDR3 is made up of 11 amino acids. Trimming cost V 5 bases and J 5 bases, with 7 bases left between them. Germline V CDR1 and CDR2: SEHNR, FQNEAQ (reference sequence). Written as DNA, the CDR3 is TGTGCCAGCAGCAACATTAACGAGCAGTACTTC. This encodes CASSNINEQYF. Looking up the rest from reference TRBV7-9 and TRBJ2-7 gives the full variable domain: DTGVSQNPRHKITKRGQNVTFRCDPISEHNRLYWYRQTLGQGPEFLTYFQNEAQLEKSRLLSDRFSAERPKGSFSTLEIQRTEQGDSAMYLCASSNINEQYFGPGTRLTVT.

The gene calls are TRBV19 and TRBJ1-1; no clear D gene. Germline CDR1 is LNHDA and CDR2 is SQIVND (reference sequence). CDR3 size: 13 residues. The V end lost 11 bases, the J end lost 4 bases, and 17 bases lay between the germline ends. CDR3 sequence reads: CAAGEGVGTEAFF. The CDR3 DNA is TGTGCCGCTGGGGAAGGTGTCGGCACTGAAGCTTTCTTT.